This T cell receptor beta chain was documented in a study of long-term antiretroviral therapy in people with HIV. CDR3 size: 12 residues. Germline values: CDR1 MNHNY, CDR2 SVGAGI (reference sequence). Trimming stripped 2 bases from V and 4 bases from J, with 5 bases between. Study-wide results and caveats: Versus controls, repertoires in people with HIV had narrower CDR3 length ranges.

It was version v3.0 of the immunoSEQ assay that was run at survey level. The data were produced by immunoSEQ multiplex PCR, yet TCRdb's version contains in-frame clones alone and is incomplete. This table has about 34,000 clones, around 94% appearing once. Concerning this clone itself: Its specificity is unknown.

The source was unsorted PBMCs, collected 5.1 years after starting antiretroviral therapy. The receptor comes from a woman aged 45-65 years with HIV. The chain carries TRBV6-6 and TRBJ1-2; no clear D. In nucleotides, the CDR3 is TGTGCCAGCAGTTACGGATCCTATGGCTACACCTTC. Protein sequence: CASSYGSYGYTF.